This T cell receptor (beta chain) was sequenced during a study of T cells in localized non-small cell lung cancer (dated by TCRdb to 2020 to 2022). As for the study more broadly: Comparing tumors with uninvolved tumor-adjacent lungs, the study looked at the T cell repertoires of hundreds of patients with early-stage NSCLC. NSCLC patients had a mean age of around 70 years, and around 130 were male and about a hundred female. The cohort was made up of roughly 250 treatment-naive NSCLC patients whose localized lung tumors had been resected.

A few counts support this clone. It has no known antigen specificity. Base qualities are not provided; no much larger clone lies one nucleotide away. What the work shows at the level of the full study, not this receptor alone: Because the study design was exploratory, TCR variables were selected using unadjusted p-values without false-discovery rate correction. Uninvolved tumor-adjacent lung showed the highest T cell clonality, higher than tumor, which suggests more focused antigenic responses in the uninvolved tumor-adjacent lung. Longer overall survival was associated with higher T cell density in blood, whereas shorter survival was associated with higher clonality in adjacent lung. Multi-region tumor sequencing was not performed, so intratumor heterogeneity could not be excluded. A median of around 50 of the top 100 tumor clones were detected in paired uninvolved adjacent lung, and 28 of these tumor clones were also found among the top 100 clones of the paired uninvolved adjacent lung.

The immunoSEQ Assay was used to sequence TCR beta CDR3 regions from DNA. As for how the authors treated the data: T cell density was computed as TCR beta template counts normalized to usable DNA estimated by amplifying housekeeping genes. Richness was estimated with the preseqR package, extrapolating to 400,000 templates for PBMC samples and 120,000 templates for tissue samples. Clonality was defined by subtracting Pielou's evenness from one. Tissue-enriched TCRs were identified through differential abundance testing performed on productive amino-acid clonotypes, with a minimum total count of 5 and an alpha of 0.1. The Jaccard Index and the Morisita Overlap Index were used to quantify repertoire overlap between compartments. GLIPH grouped TCR beta CDR3s together with public tetramer-defined viral CDR3s, and a viral motif had to include at least three viral sequences and also show V-gene enrichment. In its TCRdb copy, this immuneACCESS table keeps in-frame sequences only and misses some clones. Where compared with another copy, unresolved V genes explain less than half of these, and the others have no known cause. The DNA gave D and trimming, while V, J and clone size come from that table. The sample profile shows under 45,000 clones; roughly four fifths of them were found once. The top ten hold 7% to 8.5% of the sample.

Germline trimming amounts to 4 bases on V and 2 bases on J, with 16 as the count of junction bases outside the gene matches. The CDR1 and CDR2 encoded by the germline V gene (reference sequence) are LNHDA and SQIVND. The CDR3 runs 19 amino acids, cysteine and phenylalanine included. Of the read, only the CDR3 DNA is kept; its 57 bases are in frame from base 1. At diagnosis, peripheral blood, uninvolved tumor-adjacent lung and tumor were collected and were preserved as a mix of fresh-frozen and FFPE material. For TCR repertoire profiling, the blood samples were analyzed as peripheral blood mononuclear cells.

This chain is built from TRBV19 and TRBJ2-3; a stretch of 9 junction bases matches TRBD2. The receptor was isolated from a man between 35 and 75 years old with stage II lung adenocarcinoma. This specimen was PBMCs, taken before any cancer treatment. The CDR3 amino acid sequence is: CASSNPGQMLAGDTDTQYF. The DNA is TGTGCCAGTAGTAACCCGGGACAGATGTTAGCGGGAGACACAGATACGCAGTATTTT. The full variable domain, with segments outside the CDR3 supplied by the reference TRBV19 and TRBJ2-3 proteins, appears as DGGITQSPKYLFRKEGQNVTLSCEQNLNHDAMYWYRQDPGQGLRLIYYSQIVNDFQKGDIAEGYSVSREKKESFPLTVTSAQKNPTAFYLCASSNPGQMLAGDTDTQYFGPGTRLTVL.